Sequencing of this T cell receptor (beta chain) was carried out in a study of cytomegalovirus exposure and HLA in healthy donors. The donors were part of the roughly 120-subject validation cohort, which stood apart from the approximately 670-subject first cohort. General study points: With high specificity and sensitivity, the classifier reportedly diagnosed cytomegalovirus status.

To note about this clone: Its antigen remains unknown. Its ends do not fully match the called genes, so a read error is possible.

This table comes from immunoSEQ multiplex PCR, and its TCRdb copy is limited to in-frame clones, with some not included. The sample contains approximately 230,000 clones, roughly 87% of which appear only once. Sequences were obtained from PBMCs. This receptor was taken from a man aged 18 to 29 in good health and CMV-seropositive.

This CDR3 is CASSLVGMNHF. Here the CDR3 DNA reads TGTGCCAGCAGCTTAGTCGGGATGAATCACTTC. J is TRBJ2-7 and V is TRBV11-2; TRBD2 might be the D (5 bases). This CDR3 has 11 amino acids. Germline V CDR1 and CDR2: SGHAT, FQNNGV. The full variable domain, in which reference TRBV11-2 and TRBJ2-7 provide the parts outside the CDR3, is EAGVAQSPRYKIIEKRQSVAFWCNPISGHATLYWYQQILGQGPKLLIQFQNNGVVDDSQLPKDRFSAERLKGVDSTLKIQPAKLEDSAVYLCASSLVGMNHFGPGTRLTVT.